One and the same sample provided the 27 T cell receptor beta chains below, sequenced in a study of patients and donors after allogeneic stem cell transplantation. TCRdb ran MiXCR on the RT-PCR reads and lists one entry per CDR3 protein. The sample has about 960,000 distinct CDR3 sequences; over 15% are singletons. The sample was blood, either unsorted or a sorted T cell fraction (not recorded which). The origin of the receptors is a human donor who was either an allogeneic HSCT recipient or a stem cell or donor lymphocyte infusion donor (not recorded which). It is not recorded whose cells these are; they may come from a transplant donor.

This clonotype has a handful of counts. The chain carries TRBV5-1 and TRBJ2-7, with D possibly matching TRBD2 (6 bases). Germline V gives CDR1 SGHRS, CDR2 YFSETQ. With 2 bases removed from V and 2 bases from J, the gap between germline ends came to 14 bases. There are 15 residues in the CDR3. CDR3 residues: CASSFGREATYEQYF. CDR3 coding DNA: TGCGCCAGCAGCTTCGGGCGGGAAGCCACCTACGAGCAGTACTTC.

This clonotype was seen only a few times. The J gene is TRBJ1-3, the V gene TRBV4-2, with a weak D call TRBD1 (6 bases). This CDR3 spans 20 amino acids. V lost 4 bases and J lost 2, with 27 bases in between. In germline, CDR1 is LGHNA, CDR2 YNFKEQ. CDR3 residues: CASSPRMTLGGAQPGNTIYF. CDR3 DNA: TGTGCCAGCAGCCCGCGAATGACCCTCGGGGGGGCCCAACCTGGAAACACCATATATTTT.

This clonotype appeared many times. The V call is TRBV4-1, the J call TRBJ2-4; 8 positions agree with TRBD1. J gave up 3 bases and V 0 bases, and 4 bases lay outside the gene matches. The CDR3 covers 16 residues. Germline CDR1 is MGHRA and CDR2 is YSYEKL. The CDR3 DNA reads as TGCGCCAGCAGCCAAGATGAGGGGACAGGCAAAAACATTCAGTACTTC. Translated: CASSQDEGTGKNIQYF.

The table lists this clonotype with many counts. The chain combines TRBV12-3 or TRBV12-4 with TRBJ1-1; D is unclear. This CDR3 spans 14 amino acids. The ends were cut back, 5 bases at V and 6 bases at J, with 16 bases in the middle. The CDR3 DNA sequence: TGTGCCAGCAGTCCCCAGACAATTAAAGCTGAAGCTTTCTTT. Its protein is CASSPQTIKAEAFF.

In this sample, this clonotype turned up many times. This chain uses TRBV12-3 or TRBV12-4 with TRBJ1-2; 9 nucleotides match TRBD1. This CDR3 is built from 14 residues. Losses at the gene ends were 1 base for V and 7 bases for J; bases not matched to a gene: 4. The CDR3 bases are TGTGCCAGCAGTTTAGGGACAGGGGTTCGTGGCTACACCTTC. Translating gives CASSLGTGVRGYTF.

This clonotype has a count of ten or more. The chain couples TRBV11-2 to TRBJ1-2; weak D call: TRBD1 (6 bases). The length of the CDR3 is 14 residues. Germline CDR1 is SGHAT and CDR2 is FQNNGV. The ends were cut back, 2 bases at V and 3 bases at J, with 10 bases in the middle. Written as DNA, the CDR3 is TGTGCCAGCAGCTTAACGGGGGCGGACTATGGCTACACCTTC. It translates to CASSLTGADYGYTF.

This clonotype was seen more than once but under ten times. The chain links TRBV3-1 to TRBJ2-6, with a tentative D call TRBD2 (6 bases). The CDR3 length is 18 residues. V dropped 1 base and J dropped 0 bases, with 13 bases sitting between them. Germline CDR1 and CDR2: LGHDT and YNNKEL (reference sequence). The CDR3 sequence is CASSQGLGVLSGANVLTF. CDR3 in DNA: TGTGCCAGCAGCCAAGGACTAGGGGTACTCTCTGGGGCCAACGTCCTGACTTTC.

This rearrangement joins TRBV11-3 to TRBJ2-3; perhaps TRBD2 as D (5 bases). The CDR3 consists of 15 residues. Trimming removed 4 bases at V and 6 bases at J, with 17 bases between. Germline lookup yields CDR1 SGHNT and CDR2 YENEEA. In DNA, the CDR3 is TGTGCCAGCAGCTCCCCCGGGAAATCCGCGGATACGCAGTATTTT. Its protein is CASSSPGKSADTQYF.

V and J are TRBV20-1 and TRBJ1-4, with 8 nucleotides matching TRBD1. In germline, CDR1 is DFQATT, CDR2 SNEGSKA (reference sequence). Unmatched junction bases numbered 14, after V lost 1 base and J lost 1 base. The CDR3 loop spans 19 amino acids. The CDR3 loop is CSARVEGTGFVVTNEKLFF. Written as DNA, the CDR3 is TGCAGTGCTAGAGTAGAAGGGACAGGATTTGTTGTAACTAATGAAAAACTGTTTTTT.

This chain links TRBV6-2 or TRBV6-3 with TRBJ2-1; D may be TRBD2 (6 bases). V was trimmed by 5 bases and J by 0 bases, leaving 11 bases between them. The V gene's germline CDR1 is MNHEY and CDR2 SVGEGT. The length of the CDR3 is 15 residues. CDR3 in DNA: TGTGCCAGCAGTCATAAAGCGGGCTCCTACAATGAGCAGTTCTTC. It codes for CASSHKAGSYNEQFF.

J is TRBJ2-2 and V is TRBV24-1, with TRBD1 identical over 8 bases. Per the germline V gene, CDR1 is KGHDR and CDR2 is SFDVKD. CDR3 length equals 16 residues. Germline trimming cut 3 bases from V and 7 bases from J; bases unmatched to any gene: 9. CDR3 region: CATSDVDRGRIGELFF. DNA for the CDR3: TGTGCCACCAGTGATGTCGACAGGGGAAGGATCGGGGAGCTGTTTTTT.

This clonotype was observed at least ten times. The chain carries TRBV12-3 or TRBV12-4 and TRBJ1-1; D is unresolved. This CDR3 region has 14 residues. Trimming cost V 3 bases and J 1 base, with 9 bases left between them. The CDR3 region has the DNA TGTGCCAGCAGTTTGGGTAGCGCGAACACTGAAGCTTTCTTT. Translation gives CASSLGSANTEAFF.

The gene calls are TRBV12-3 or TRBV12-4 and TRBJ1-1; 7 bases are shared with TRBD1. V shed 7 bases, J shed 7 bases, and the junction held 6 bases outside the gene matches. The CDR3 is made up of 12 amino acids. In DNA, the CDR3 is TGTGCCAGCAAGTACCGGGACAGTGAAGCTTTCTTT. Its translation: CASKYRDSEAFF.

This clonotype turned up a few times. V gene TRBV5-4 combines with J gene TRBJ1-5; a possible D gene is TRBD1 (6 bases). With 2 bases removed from V and 1 base from J, the gap between germline ends came to 13 bases. Germline V CDR1 and CDR2: SGHNT, YYREEE (reference sequence). CDR3 size: 16 residues. CDR3 nucleotides: TGTGCCAGCAGCTTAGGGGGGACCAGGAGCAATCAGCCCCAGCATTTT. It specifies CASSLGGTRSNQPQHF.

This clonotype was counted a single time. The chain combines TRBV6-5 with TRBJ2-7; no clear D. Trimming removed 0 bases from V and 4 bases from J, with 10 bases in between. Germline CDR1 MNHEY, CDR2 SVGAGI. This CDR3 is built from 14 residues. CDR3 bases: TGTGCCAGCAGTTACTCAAGGGTCGAGTACGAGCAGTACTTC. This translates into CASSYSRVEYEQYF.

The CDR3 DNA reads as TGTGCCAGCAGTCTGGGCAGGGACCAATACGAGCAGTTCTTC. Its protein product is CASSLGRDQYEQFF. The chain carries TRBV27 and TRBJ2-1; possibly TRBD1 or TRBD2 for D (5 bases each). CDR3 size: 14 residues. V shed 5 bases and J shed 10 bases, with 18 bases lying between them. CDR1 MNHEY and CDR2 SMNVEV come from the germline V gene (reference sequence).

In this sample, this clonotype turned up once. CDR3 in amino acids: CASSSTPPGEQFF. The CDR3 coding sequence is TGTGCCAGCAGCTCGACTCCGCCGGGGGAGCAGTTCTTC. The chain recombines TRBV7-9 with TRBJ2-1; the D gene is possibly TRBD2 (5 bases). The germline gives CDR1 SEHNR, CDR2 FQNEAQ (reference sequence). This CDR3 region has 13 residues. V was trimmed by 4 bases and J by 10 bases, leaving 14 bases between them. The whole variable domain, remainder taken from reference TRBV7-9 and TRBJ2-1, is DTGVSQNPRHKITKRGQNVTFRCDPISEHNRLYWYRQTLGQGPEFLTYFQNEAQLEKSRLLSDRFSAERPKGSFSTLEIQRTEQGDSAMYLCASSSTPPGEQFFGPGTRLTVL.

This chain joins TRBV12-3 or TRBV12-4 and TRBJ1-5, with unresolved D. Trimming took off 3 bases at V and 1 base at J, with 16 bases between the two ends. CDR3 length equals 17 residues. CDR3 sequence (DNA): TGTGCCAGCAGTTTTGGTTTTGGGTCGGGCAGCAATCAGCCCCAGCATTTT. Translating gives CASSFGFGSGSNQPQHF.

The V and J genes are TRBV6-5 and TRBJ1-3; TRBD1 might be the D (5 bases). CDR3 length: 16 residues. CDR1 MNHEY and CDR2 SVGAGI come from the germline V gene. The V and J ends lost 2 bases and 2 bases respectively, with 13 bases between them. DNA for the CDR3: TGTGCCAGCAGTTACGGAGCCCAGGGTACTGGAAACACCATATATTTT. Residues: CASSYGAQGTGNTIYF.

The chain recombines TRBV20-1 with TRBJ2-3; TRBD1 agrees at 9 bases. J was trimmed by 2 bases and V by 4 bases; bases with no gene match: 13. Germline V gene lookup returns CDR1 DFQATT and CDR2 SNEGSKA (reference sequence). There are 17 residues in the CDR3. The CDR3 sequence: CSAIRPPGQGYTDTQYF. In nucleotides, the CDR3 is TGCAGTGCTATCCGACCCCCGGGACAGGGATACACAGATACGCAGTATTTT.

This clonotype was observed at least ten times. The genes are TRBV12-3 or TRBV12-4 and TRBJ1-4; TRBD1 aligns across 8 bases. With 5 bases clipped from V and 8 bases from J, the junction kept 10 bases outside the gene matches. This CDR3 has 15 residues. CDR3 sequence: CASSNPGGGGEKLFF. The CDR3 nucleotides read TGTGCCAGCAGTAACCCAGGGGGCGGGGGAGAAAAACTGTTTTTT.

V is TRBV24-1 and J is TRBJ2-5; D gene uncertain. The CDR3 runs to 16 residues. The germline V gene has CDR1 KGHDR and CDR2 SFDVKD. V lost 0 bases and J lost 2, with 12 bases in between. The CDR3 here is CATSDLAGPGQETQYF. DNA for the CDR3: TGTGCCACCAGTGATTTGGCCGGCCCCGGACAAGAGACCCAGTACTTC.

The J gene is TRBJ2-7, the V gene TRBV15; a possible D gene is TRBD2 (5 bases). Trimming shortened V by 0 bases and J by 3 bases, and 15 bases separated the two germline ends. The CDR3 consists of 16 residues. In germline, CDR1 is LNHNV, CDR2 YYDKDF (reference sequence). The CDR3 region is CATSRDGSTSLYEQYF. The DNA for the CDR3 is TGTGCCACCAGCAGAGATGGTAGCACTAGTCTCTACGAGCAGTACTTC.

The J gene is TRBJ2-5, the V gene TRBV28; TRBD2 matches at 13 bases. CDR3 size: 14 residues. V shed 6 bases, J shed 9 bases, and the junction held 7 bases outside the gene matches. Germline V gene data show CDR1 as MDHEN and CDR2 as SYDVKM. The CDR3 protein is CASRGTSGVSSQYF. Here the CDR3 DNA reads TGTGCCAGCAGGGGGACTAGCGGGGTTTCGTCCCAGTACTTC.

The V gene is TRBV4-2, the J gene TRBJ2-1, with 7 bases lining up with TRBD2. CDR1 and CDR2 from the germline V gene are LGHNA and YNFKEQ. V shed 1 base and J 5 bases; nucleotides not matched to a gene: 5. This CDR3 contains 15 residues. For the CDR3, the DNA is TGTGCCAGCAGCCAAGGGTCTAGCGGAGACAATGAGCAGTTCTTC. Translation gives CASSQGSSGDNEQFF.

This clonotype was found a few times. The V gene is TRBV5-1, the J gene TRBJ2-7; 12 bases fit TRBD2. Germline loops: CDR1 SGHRS, CDR2 YFSETQ. CDR3 size: 16 residues. Trimming took 4 bases from V and 5 from J; bases not matched to a gene: 10. DNA of the CDR3: TGCGCCAGCAGCCAAGCTAGCGGGGGGGCCACCCACGAGCAGTACTTC. Translated, it gives CASSQASGGATHEQYF. The complete variable domain, with remaining parts taken from reference TRBV5-1 and TRBJ2-7, reads KAGVTQTPRYLIKTRGQQVTLSCSPISGHRSVSWYQQTPGQGLQFLFEYFSETQRNKGNFPGRFSGRQFSNSRSEMNVSTLELGDSALYLCASSQASGGATHEQYFGPGTRLTVT.

The chain is built from TRBV29-1 and TRBJ2-3; 7 nucleotides agree with TRBD1. CDR3 length equals 15 residues. Germline V gives CDR1 SQVTM, CDR2 ANQGSEA. With V trimmed by 3 bases and J by 4 bases, 10 bases remained unmatched. The CDR3 loop reads CSVEATGTGSDTQYF. The CDR3 DNA reads TGCAGCGTTGAGGCGACAGGGACGGGGTCAGATACGCAGTATTTT.